The 22 T cell receptor beta chains below all came from one sample that was sequenced in a study of shared clonotypes between healthy human individuals. TCRdb keeps only in-frame clones here, not all; method: immunoSEQ multiplex PCR. The table includes approximately 1.4 million clones, nearly 99% detected once. The sequenced material came from naive CD4+ T cells sorted from blood. As for subset: CD45RA+ positively selected. The receptors derive from a man aged 30 to 45 in good health.

The genes are TRBV5-5 and TRBJ2-1; TRBD2 might be the D (6 bases). The V and J ends lost 9 bases and 6 bases respectively, with 16 bases between them. CDR3 size: 13 residues. CDR1 is SGHKS and CDR2 is YYEKEE in the germline V gene (reference sequence). The DNA for the CDR3 is TGTGCCACCTCGCGGGACGGTCTCAATGAGCAGTTCTTC. Its protein is CATSRDGLNEQFF.

This rearrangement joins TRBV11-2 to TRBJ2-7, with TRBD1 matching 7 bases. The CDR3 covers 14 residues. J gave up 2 bases and V 10 bases, and 11 bases lay outside the gene matches. The germline V gene has CDR1 SGHAT and CDR2 FQNNGV. CDR3 region: CATQNYRGTYEQYF. The CDR3 nucleotides read TGTGCCACCCAAAATTACAGGGGAACCTACGAGCAGTACTTC.

The chain joins TRBV28 to TRBJ2-7; D is ambiguous. Trimming removed 7 bases at V and 0 bases at J, with 16 bases between. Germline-derived CDR1 and CDR2 are MDHEN and SYDVKM. This CDR3 is 15 amino acids long. DNA for the CDR3: TGTGCCAGCAACCAGGACGGACCCAGCTCCTACGAGCAGTACTTC. It is translated as CASNQDGPSSYEQYF.

The V call is TRBV28, the J call TRBJ2-5, with D perhaps matching TRBD1 (6 bases). V lost 7 bases and J 5 bases, leaving 20 bases between the germline ends. The CDR3 is 15 residues long. Per the germline V gene, CDR1 is MDHEN and CDR2 is SYDVKM. CDR3 nucleotide sequence: TGTGCCAGCAAAAATCACGGTTCAAGGGGGGAGACCCAGTACTTC. Protein: CASKNHGSRGETQYF.

V usage is TRBV2 and J usage is TRBJ1-2; no clear D gene. The V end lost 7 bases, the J end lost 2 bases, and 8 bases lay between the germline ends. The CDR3 spans 12 residues. Germline assignment: CDR1 SNHLY and CDR2 FYNNEI. The CDR3 sequence is CASNPSNYGYTF. The CDR3 bases are TGTGCCAGCAACCCGTCAAACTATGGCTACACCTTC. Using reference TRBV2 and TRBJ1-2 for the parts outside the CDR3, the full variable domain is EPEVTQTPSHQVTQMGQEVILRCVPISNHLYFYWYRQILGQKVEFLVSFYNNEISEKSEIFDDQFSVERPDGSNFTLKIRSTKLEDSAMYFCASNPSNYGYTFGSGTRLTVV.

The chain recombines TRBV30 with TRBJ2-1; the D is unclear. Trimming shortened V by 8 bases and J by 0 bases, and 11 bases separated the two germline ends. The length of the CDR3 is 13 residues. Germline lookup yields CDR1 GTSNPN and CDR2 SVGIG (reference sequence). This CDR3 is CAALKSSYNEQFF. CDR3 coding DNA: TGTGCCGCACTCAAGTCCTCCTACAATGAGCAGTTCTTC.

This sequence joins TRBV4-3 and TRBJ2-6; no clear D gene. The ends were cut back, 8 bases at V and 2 bases at J, with 7 bases in the middle. The CDR3 extends over 13 amino acids. CDR1 is LGHNA, CDR2 YSLEER, per germline. CDR3 DNA sequence: TGCGCCAGCCGGTATACTGGGGCCAACGTCCTGACTTTC. Encoded protein: CASRYTGANVLTF.

J is TRBJ2-1 and V is TRBV20-1; D is unresolved. CDR1 is DFQATT and CDR2 is SNEGSKA in the germline V gene (reference sequence). This CDR3 comprises 11 residues. V lost 5 bases, J lost 16 bases, and 18 bases lay in between. CDR3 coding DNA: TGCAGTGCTCAAGCCCTGCGTATAAGATTCTTC. It encodes CSAQALRIRFF.

CDR3 bases: TGTGCCAGCACTACCGAGCGGACCGCCTACAATGAGCAGTTCTTC. Encoded protein: CASTTERTAYNEQFF. The chain joins TRBV6-6 to TRBJ2-1, with D possibly TRBD2 on 5 matching bases. The V gene's germline CDR1 is MNHNY and CDR2 SVGAGI (reference sequence). V was clipped by 7 bases and J by 2 bases, with 15 bases between them. This CDR3 has 15 amino acids.

The gene calls are TRBV2 and TRBJ2-2; D not certain. There are 16 residues in the CDR3. V dropped 6 bases and J dropped 4 bases, with 18 bases sitting between them. CDR1 SNHLY and CDR2 FYNNEI come from the germline V gene. CDR3 protein: CASSGSITIVTGELFF. DNA for the CDR3: TGTGCCAGCAGCGGGTCAATCACAATCGTCACCGGGGAGCTGTTTTTT.

The gene calls are TRBV4-2 and TRBJ2-7; D is ambiguous. V was shortened by 4 bases and J by 6 bases, with 22 bases between the two germline ends. The CDR3 has 16 residues. Germline V gene data show CDR1 as LGHNA and CDR2 as YNFKEQ. CDR3 DNA: TGTGCCAGCAGCCCTACATCTGGAGCCCTGGGTCTCGAGCAGTACTTC. Its protein product is CASSPTSGALGLEQYF.

V and J are TRBV19 and TRBJ2-7; the D is unclear. The germline V gene has CDR1 LNHDA and CDR2 SQIVND (reference sequence). V shed 9 bases and J shed 5 bases, with 20 bases lying between them. The CDR3 is 14 amino acids. CDR3 in amino acids: CASHPQGEAHEQYF. CDR3 coding DNA: TGTGCCAGCCACCCCCAAGGCGAGGCCCACGAGCAGTACTTC.

The rearrangement joins TRBV5-4 to TRBJ2-4, with 9 nucleotides matching TRBD2. V gave up 4 bases and J gave up 6 bases; unmatched junction bases: 5. From germline, CDR1 is SGHNT and CDR2 YYREEE (reference sequence). The CDR3 contains 14 residues. The CDR3 DNA follows: TGTGCCAGCAGCGACGGGACTAGCCTAAACATTCAGTACTTC. Residues: CASSDGTSLNIQYF.

The V call is TRBV18, the J call TRBJ2-7, with 10 bases aligning to TRBD2. Germline V gene data show CDR1 as KGHSH and CDR2 as LQKENI. This CDR3 is built from 14 residues. J gave up 5 bases and V 2 bases, and 3 bases lay outside the gene matches. CDR3 sequence reads: CASSPTSGDNEQYF. As DNA, the CDR3 is TGTGCCAGCTCACCAACTAGCGGGGATAACGAGCAGTACTTC.

V usage is TRBV6-1 and J usage is TRBJ1-2; D is possibly TRBD1 (5 bases). The CDR3 sequence is 13 residues long. CDR1 and CDR2 from the germline V gene are MNHNS and SASEGT. V was trimmed by 6 bases and J by 3 bases, leaving 11 bases between them. The CDR3 reads CASRETAHYGYTF. In DNA, the CDR3 is TGTGCCAGCAGGGAGACAGCGCACTATGGCTACACCTTC.

V is TRBV6-1 and J is TRBJ1-5; D not resolved. The V end lost 0 bases, the J end lost 2 bases, and 8 bases lay between the germline ends. Germline V gene data show CDR1 as MNHNS and CDR2 as SASEGT. This CDR3 has 15 amino acids. This CDR3 is CASSEARPGNQPQHF. Here the CDR3 DNA reads TGTGCCAGCAGTGAAGCTCGTCCGGGCAATCAGCCCCAGCATTTT.

CDR3 nucleotides: TGTGCCAGCAGCTGGGACAGGGGTGCCTACGAGCAGTACTTC. This sequence encodes CASSWDRGAYEQYF. The J gene is TRBJ2-7, the V gene TRBV7-9; 10 bases fit TRBD1. The CDR3 length is 14 residues. V lost 4 bases, J lost 2 bases, and 2 bases stayed unmatched. Germline values: CDR1 SEHNR, CDR2 FQNEAQ (reference sequence).

The chain recombines TRBV29-1 with TRBJ2-5; D is tentatively TRBD1 or TRBD2 (6 bases each). CDR3 length: 13 amino acids. The germline V gene encodes CDR1 SQVTM and CDR2 ANQGSEA. V lost 3 bases and J lost 6, with 14 bases in between. CDR3 coding DNA: TGCAGCGTTGACGCCCCGGGGGCGAAGACCCAGTACTTC. Protein product: CSVDAPGAKTQYF. The full variable domain, its missing parts supplied by reference TRBV29-1 and TRBJ2-5, is SAVISQKPSRDICQRGTSLTIQCQVDSQVTMMFWYRQQPGQSLTLIATANQGSEATYESGFVIDKFPISRPNLTFSTLTVSNMSPEDSSIYLCSVDAPGAKTQYFGPGTRLLVL.

The V and J genes are TRBV15 and TRBJ2-2; perhaps TRBD2 as D (6 bases). The CDR3 extends over 17 amino acids. From germline, CDR1 is LNHNV and CDR2 YYDKDF (reference sequence). V was cut by 3 bases and J by 0 bases, with 14 bases left in between. CDR3 in DNA: TGTGCCACCAGCAGCCTACTCAGACTAGCGAACACCGGGGAGCTGTTTTTT. This translates into CATSSLLRLANTGELFF.

The chain employs TRBV7-2 and TRBJ2-1; 12 nucleotides line up with TRBD2. The J segment lost 4 bases and the V segment lost 5 bases, leaving 9 bases of the junction unmatched. The germline gives CDR1 SGHTA, CDR2 FQGNSA. CDR3 length equals 17 residues. In DNA, the CDR3 is TGTGCCAGCAGCCAGGGGAGACTAGCGGGAGTTTACAATGAGCAGTTCTTC. This gives the protein CASSQGRLAGVYNEQFF.

The V call is TRBV21-1, the J call TRBJ2-1. TRBV21-1 is tagged as a pseudogene. This CDR3 region has 14 residues. CDR3 residues: CASSKSSANNEQFF. CDR3 in DNA: TGTGCCAGCAGCAAATCCTCAGCTAACAATGAGCAGTTCTTC.

The chain employs TRBV5-4 and TRBJ1-2; 8 bases are a match to TRBD1. Germline-derived CDR1 and CDR2 are SGHNT and YYREEE (reference sequence). Trimming removed 3 bases from V and 5 bases from J; junction bases left unmatched: 9. The CDR3 extends over 15 amino acids. The CDR3 loop reads CASSYQGGQGYGYTF. CDR3 DNA sequence: TGTGCCAGCAGCTACCAGGGAGGACAGGGATATGGCTACACCTTC.